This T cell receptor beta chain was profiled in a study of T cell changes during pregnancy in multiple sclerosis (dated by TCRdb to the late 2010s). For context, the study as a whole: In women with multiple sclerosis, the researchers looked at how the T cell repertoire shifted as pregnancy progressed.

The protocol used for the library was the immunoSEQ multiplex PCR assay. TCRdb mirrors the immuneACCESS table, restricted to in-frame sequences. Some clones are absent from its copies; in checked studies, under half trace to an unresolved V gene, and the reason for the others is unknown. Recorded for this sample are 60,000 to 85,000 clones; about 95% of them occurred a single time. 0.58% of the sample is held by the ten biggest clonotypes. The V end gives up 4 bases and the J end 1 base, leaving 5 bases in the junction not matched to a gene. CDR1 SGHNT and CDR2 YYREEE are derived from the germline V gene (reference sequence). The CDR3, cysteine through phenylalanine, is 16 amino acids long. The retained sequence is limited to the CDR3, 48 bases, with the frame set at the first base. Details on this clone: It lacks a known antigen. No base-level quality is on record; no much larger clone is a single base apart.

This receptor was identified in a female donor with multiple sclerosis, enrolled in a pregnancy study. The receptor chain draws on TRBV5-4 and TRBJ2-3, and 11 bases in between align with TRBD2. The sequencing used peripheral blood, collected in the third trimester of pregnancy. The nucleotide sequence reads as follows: TGTGCCAGCAGCCTACTACTAGCGGGGGGCACAGATACGCAGTATTTT. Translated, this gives CASSLLLAGGTDTQYF.